Detailed here is one T cell receptor beta chain. What this receptor recognizes is not known. Base-call qualities are not available, and no considerably larger clone is one nucleotide away. V has 5 bases trimmed and J has 6 bases trimmed; junction bases matching no gene number 10. The CDR3, cysteine through phenylalanine, is 14 amino acids long. This entry keeps only the CDR3 DNA: 42 bases, framed from base 1. The germline V gene (reference sequence) provides CDR1 LNHNV and CDR2 YYDKDF. The sample comes from a study of PD-1 blockade in classical Hodgkin lymphoma (dated by TCRdb to 2020 to 2022). In the study overall: Nivolumab dosing was 3 mg/kg intravenously every 2 weeks, continuing until either disease progression or unacceptable toxicity. The study used CyTOF and TCR beta sequencing to define a peripheral blood immune signature of response to PD-1 blockade in classical Hodgkin lymphoma.

Genomic DNA was extracted with the Qiagen DNeasy kit from unsorted PBMCs and from negatively selected CD4+ and CD8+ fractions. Amplification of TCR beta CDR3 regions was done by immunoSEQ multiplex PCR with primers that anneal to V and J segments. A synthetic immune receptor repertoire was used to minimize amplification bias, and any residual bias was removed computationally once sequencing was done. Per the authors' processing: Repertoire diversity was quantified as the Shannon entropy index using custom Python scripts. Unsorted, CD4+ and CD8+ repertoires were analyzed separately, except in combined analyses where CD4+ and CD8+ sequences were merged in silico. Clonal expansion was defined as a frequency increase of at least 2-fold after treatment compared with C1D1, and clones undetected at baseline were assigned a pseudocount of 0.5. Singleton clones were defined as clones with 0 or 1 copy at C1D1, and non-singleton clones were defined as clones with 2 or more copies. Clones expanded in unsorted samples were annotated as CD4+, CD8+ or unknown by matching protein sequences in sorted samples from the same patient. Wilcoxon tests were applied to paired samples to test diversity changes from C1D1 to C4D1. Held by TCRdb, this immuneACCESS table contains in-frame sequences only and omits some clones. Under half of the omission traces to an unresolved V gene where checked; the cause of the rest is unknown. That table gives V, J and clone size, and the DNA gave D and trimming. The sample profile shows under 5,000 clones; roughly 77% of them were found once. The leading ten clones occupy over 30% of the sample.

The sample's time point label is to be understood as: cycle 1 day 1 (C1D1), immediately before nivolumab initiation. Every trial patient had relapsed following autologous stem cell transplantation, and prior brentuximab vedotin exposure was what differed among cohorts A, B and C. A total of under 70 patients with relapsed/refractory classical Hodgkin lymphoma made up the trial cohort, and each patient's best overall response was complete response, partial response or progressive disease. In the multi-cohort phase II CheckMate 205 trial, trial patients received single-agent nivolumab. An independent review committee assessed best overall response by applying the 2007 International Working Group response criteria. Trial PBMCs were obtained immediately prior to nivolumab initiation (C1D1) and on therapy at cycle 2 day 1 and cycle 4 day 1. After peripheral blood was drawn into 8 mL Vacutainer Cell Preparation Tubes, PBMCs were isolated by centrifugation and then cryopreserved.

Overall results and qualifications from the work: Trial patients achieving complete response had baseline diversity similar to newly diagnosed patients, whereas partial responders and progressors had significantly lower diversity. Lower diversity was seen in patients whose nivolumab began less than 1 year after ASCT, and these patients were left out of later analyses so that immune reconstitution would not confound the results. Newly diagnosed patients were reported to have lower baseline TCR diversity than healthy donors, and relapsed/refractory patients were reported to have lower baseline TCR diversity still. Only a single clinical trial cohort was studied, and what caused the repertoire differences, possibly disease activity or prior therapy, remained undefined. CD4+ but not CD8+ TCR diversity rose significantly by C4D1 (p=0.0027 vs p=0.16), most apparent in complete responders (p=0.02).

The chain links TRBV15 with TRBJ2-7; the junction holds 7 bases that match TRBD2. This receptor was taken from a human donor with classical Hodgkin lymphoma. Sequencing used peripheral blood mononuclear cells (PBMCs), obtained at baseline. The CDR3 region has the sequence CATSRQRAGVEQYF. The sequence in DNA is TGTGCCACCAGCCGACAGCGGGCGGGAGTCGAGCAGTACTTC.